This T cell receptor beta chain derives from a study of CD8 T cells in Susac syndrome. Reverse transcription used about 0.5 to 1 ug RNA and random hexamers. TCRdb re-derived calls from the immunoSEQ multiplex PCR reads in MiXCR, one entry per CDR3 protein. The repertoire has 110,000 to 150,000 distinct CDR3 sequences, 95% of them found once; the top ten carry 0.084%. Sequencing was performed on CD4+ T cells from PBMCs. The source of this sequence is a human donor with Susac syndrome.

CDR3 loop: CASSVLSGGGTEAFF. CDR3 in DNA: TGTGCCAGCAGCGTACTGTCAGGGGGAGGCACTGAAGCTTTCTTT. The chain links TRBV9 to TRBJ1-1; 7 bases fit TRBD1. Per germline, CDR1 SGDLS and CDR2 YYNGEE. The CDR3 spans 15 residues. Trimming removed 1 base from V and 4 bases from J; junction bases left unmatched: 7.